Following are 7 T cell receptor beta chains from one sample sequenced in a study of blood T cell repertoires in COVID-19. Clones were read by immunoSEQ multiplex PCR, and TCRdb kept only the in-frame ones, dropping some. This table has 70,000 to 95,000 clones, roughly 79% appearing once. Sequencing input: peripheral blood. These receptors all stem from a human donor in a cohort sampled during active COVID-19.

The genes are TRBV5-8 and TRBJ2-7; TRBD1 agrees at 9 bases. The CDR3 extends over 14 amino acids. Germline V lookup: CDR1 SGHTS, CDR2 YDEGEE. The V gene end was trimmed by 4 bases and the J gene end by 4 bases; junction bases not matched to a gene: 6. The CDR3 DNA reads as TGTGCCAGCAGCCGAGGGACAGGGAATTACGAGCAGTACTTC. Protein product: CASSRGTGNYEQYF.

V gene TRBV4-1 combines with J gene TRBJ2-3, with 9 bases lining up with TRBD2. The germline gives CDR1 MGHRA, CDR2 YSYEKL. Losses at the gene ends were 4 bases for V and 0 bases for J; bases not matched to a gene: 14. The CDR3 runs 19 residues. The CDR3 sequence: CASSRTGLATIISTDTQYF. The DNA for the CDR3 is TGCGCCAGCAGCCGTACGGGACTAGCAACGATTATTAGCACAGATACGCAGTATTTT.

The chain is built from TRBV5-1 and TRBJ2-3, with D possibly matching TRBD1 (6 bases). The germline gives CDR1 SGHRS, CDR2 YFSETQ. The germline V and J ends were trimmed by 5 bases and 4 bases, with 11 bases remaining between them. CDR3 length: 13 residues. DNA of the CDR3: TGCGCCAGCAGGGGGGCCCCCCCAGATACGCAGTATTTT. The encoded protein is CASRGAPPDTQYF. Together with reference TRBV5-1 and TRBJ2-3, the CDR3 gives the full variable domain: KAGVTQTPRYLIKTRGQQVTLSCSPISGHRSVSWYQQTPGQGLQFLFEYFSETQRNKGNFPGRFSGRQFSNSRSEMNVSTLELGDSALYLCASRGAPPDTQYFGPGTRLTVL.

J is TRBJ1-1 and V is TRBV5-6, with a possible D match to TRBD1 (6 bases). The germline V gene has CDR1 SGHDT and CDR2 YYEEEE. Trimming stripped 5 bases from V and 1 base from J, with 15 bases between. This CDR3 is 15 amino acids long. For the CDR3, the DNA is TGTGCCAGCAGTCCCCTCACAGGGTCGAACACTGAAGCTTTCTTT. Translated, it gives CASSPLTGSNTEAFF.

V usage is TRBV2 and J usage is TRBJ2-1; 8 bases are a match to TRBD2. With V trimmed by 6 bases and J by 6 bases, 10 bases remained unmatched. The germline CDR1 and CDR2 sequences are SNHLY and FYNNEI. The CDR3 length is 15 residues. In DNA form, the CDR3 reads TGTGCCAGCAGGTCCACTAGCGGAGGGCGCAATGAGCAGTTCTTC. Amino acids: CASRSTSGGRNEQFF.

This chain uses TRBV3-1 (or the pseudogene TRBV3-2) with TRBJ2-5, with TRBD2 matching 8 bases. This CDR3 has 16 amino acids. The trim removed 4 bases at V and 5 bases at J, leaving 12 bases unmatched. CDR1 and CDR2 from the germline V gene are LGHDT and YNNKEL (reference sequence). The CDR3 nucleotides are TGTGCCAGCAGCCCAGAAGCGGGGGCCACTTCCGAGACCCAGTACTTC. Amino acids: CASSPEAGATSETQYF.

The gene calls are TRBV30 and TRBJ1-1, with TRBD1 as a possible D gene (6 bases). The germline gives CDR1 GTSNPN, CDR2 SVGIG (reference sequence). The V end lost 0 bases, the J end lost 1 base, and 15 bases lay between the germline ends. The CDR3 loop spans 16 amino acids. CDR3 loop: CAWSVPRTAKNTEAFF. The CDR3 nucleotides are TGTGCCTGGAGTGTTCCCAGGACAGCTAAGAACACTGAAGCTTTCTTT.